What follows are 30 T cell receptor beta chains derived from one specimen sequenced in a study of shared clonotypes between healthy human individuals. Assay used: immunoSEQ multiplex PCR; TCRdb lists only in-frame clones, some missing. The data show about 480,000 clones, about 79% seen once. The source material was PBMCs. These receptors came from a woman aged 40 to 49 in good health. Some clones in this sample may be carry-over from other donors' samples.

The chain carries TRBV28 and TRBJ1-5; possible D gene TRBD1, 6 bases. V dropped 1 base and J dropped 3 bases, with 16 bases sitting between them. There are 17 residues in the CDR3. Germline loops: CDR1 MDHEN, CDR2 SYDVKM. The CDR3 sequence is CASSLSGRGAANQPQHF. The CDR3 nucleotides read TGTGCCAGCAGTTTATCGGGTAGGGGGGCGGCCAATCAGCCCCAGCATTTT.

J is TRBJ2-1 and V is TRBV29-1; D unclear. There are 12 residues in the CDR3. V shed 1 base and J shed 8 bases, with 9 bases lying between them. Germline V gene lookup returns CDR1 SQVTM and CDR2 ANQGSEA. In DNA, the CDR3 is TGCAGCGTTGAAGGCGGACCCCATGAGCAGTTCTTC. Translation gives CSVEGGPHEQFF.

This clone was observed a few times. The gene calls are TRBV5-5 and TRBJ1-1; unclear D gene. The V gene lost 9 bases and the J gene lost 1 base, with 16 bases spanning the gap. The CDR3 has 14 amino acids. Germline V gene sequence: CDR1 SGHKS, CDR2 YYEKEE (reference sequence). CDR3 residues: CATEMTPQNTEAFF. CDR3 DNA sequence: TGTGCCACAGAAATGACTCCTCAGAACACTGAAGCTTTCTTT.

V and J are TRBV19 and TRBJ2-2; 9 bases map to TRBD1. The trim removed 1 base at V and 4 bases at J, leaving 4 bases unmatched. The CDR3 is 16 amino acids. Germline loops: CDR1 LNHDA, CDR2 SQIVND (reference sequence). For the CDR3, the DNA is TGTGCCAGTAGTATAGGGACAGGGGTAGGCACCGGGGAGCTGTTTTTT. Translated: CASSIGTGVGTGELFF.

The V call is TRBV5-1, the J call TRBJ1-1, with a possible D match to TRBD1 (6 bases). The germline V gene has CDR1 SGHRS and CDR2 YFSETQ. Trimming removed 4 bases at V and 4 bases at J, with 11 bases between. This CDR3 spans 13 amino acids. CDR3 DNA sequence: TGCGCCAGCAGCCAGGGGAGTTCCACTGAAGCTTTCTTT. Protein sequence: CASSQGSSTEAFF.

Written as DNA, the CDR3 is TGCGCCAGCAGCCAAGATCTAGCTGTCTCCTACAATGAGCAGTTCTTC. Encoded protein: CASSQDLAVSYNEQFF. The gene calls are TRBV4-1 and TRBJ2-1; possibly TRBD2 for D (5 bases). The CDR3 sequence is 16 residues long. CDR1 is MGHRA, CDR2 YSYEKL, per germline. Trimming cost V 0 bases and J 0 bases, with 9 bases left between them.

The rearrangement joins TRBV29-1 to TRBJ2-5; 7 bases map to TRBD1. Germline lookup yields CDR1 SQVTM and CDR2 ANQGSEA. After removal of 7 bases from V and 2 bases from J, the junction contained 1 base not matched to a gene. The CDR3 contains 11 residues. As DNA, the CDR3 is TGCAGCGCGGGACAGCAAGAGACCCAGTACTTC. It codes for CSAGQQETQYF.

Worth noting for this clone: The same CDR3 also results from other DNA sequences found in this sample. The V and J genes are TRBV5-4 and TRBJ1-4, with 8 bases aligning to TRBD1. V gave up 4 bases and J gave up 5 bases; unmatched junction bases: 4. Per the germline V gene, CDR1 is SGHNT and CDR2 is YYREEE (reference sequence). The CDR3 totals 14 residues. The CDR3 sequence: CASSPDRGNEKLFF. The DNA of the CDR3 is TGTGCCAGCAGCCCCGACAGGGGAAATGAAAAACTGTTTTTT.

The J gene is TRBJ2-5, the V gene TRBV6-5; D is unresolved. Germline loops: CDR1 MNHEY, CDR2 SVGAGI. This CDR3 contains 14 residues. Trimming pared 0 bases from V and 4 bases from J, leaving 9 bases between. The CDR3 reads CASSYSGSVETQYF. The CDR3 coding sequence is TGTGCCAGCAGTTACTCGGGTAGTGTAGAGACCCAGTACTTC.

The V call is TRBV30, the J call TRBJ1-1, with no clear D. CDR1 is GTSNPN and CDR2 is SVGIG in the germline V gene (reference sequence). Trimming shortened V by 0 bases and J by 0 bases, and 11 bases separated the two germline ends. This CDR3 comprises 15 residues. The CDR3 region has the DNA TGTGCCTGGAGTGTAGACTTGCCCATGAACACTGAAGCTTTCTTT. Encoded protein: CAWSVDLPMNTEAFF.

This clone was found once. The J gene is TRBJ2-7, the V gene TRBV2; weak D call: TRBD1 (5 bases). Germline V gene lookup returns CDR1 SNHLY and CDR2 FYNNEI. The V gene lost 4 bases and the J gene lost 2 bases, with 9 bases spanning the gap. This CDR3 is built from 13 residues. Here the CDR3 DNA reads TGTGCCAGCAGTGCGGACACAACCTACGAGCAGTACTTC. Amino acids: CASSADTTYEQYF.

V and J are TRBV28 and TRBJ2-5; TRBD1 matches 7 bases. Germline loops: CDR1 MDHEN, CDR2 SYDVKM. V was clipped by 6 bases and J by 7 bases; unmatched bases: 14. This CDR3 is 15 amino acids long. Here the CDR3 reads CASRPATGASVTQYF. As DNA, the CDR3 is TGTGCCAGCAGACCCGCAACAGGGGCGAGCGTGACCCAGTACTTC.

The V and J genes are TRBV19 and TRBJ2-7, with TRBD2 matching over 9 bases. The CDR3 covers 14 residues. The V gene end was trimmed by 8 bases and the J gene end by 0 bases; junction bases not matched to a gene: 5. Germline V gene sequence: CDR1 LNHDA, CDR2 SQIVND (reference sequence). The DNA of the CDR3 is TGTGCCAGTGCTGCTAGCGGGGTCTCCTACGAGCAGTACTTC. The encoded protein is CASAASGVSYEQYF. Combining the CDR3 with reference TRBV19 and TRBJ2-7 gives the whole variable domain DGGITQSPKYLFRKEGQNVTLSCEQNLNHDAMYWYRQDPGQGLRLIYYSQIVNDFQKGDIAEGYSVSREKKESFPLTVTSAQKNPTAFYLCASAASGVSYEQYFGPGTRLTVT.

The CDR3 DNA reads TGCGCCAGCAGCCAAGATTTAGCGGGAGGAGGGTATACGCAGTATTTT. Encoded protein: CASSQDLAGGGYTQYF. This chain joins TRBV4-3 and TRBJ2-3, with 10 bases identical to TRBD2. CDR1 LGHNA and CDR2 YSLEER come from the germline V gene. The CDR3 length is 16 residues. Unmatched junction bases numbered 7, after V lost 0 bases and J lost 7 bases.

This clone was counted a few times. The J gene is TRBJ1-5, the V gene TRBV6-4; TRBD1 matches at 7 bases. The CDR3 spans 14 residues. Losses at the gene ends were 6 bases for V and 5 bases for J; bases not matched to a gene: 7. In germline, CDR1 is MRHNA, CDR2 SNTAGT. In nucleotides, the CDR3 is TGTGCCAGCAGCCCAGACAGGGAAGATCAGCCCCAGCATTTT. Amino acid sequence: CASSPDREDQPQHF.

The chain couples TRBV7-3 to TRBJ1-1; D uncertain. The CDR3 is made up of 15 amino acids. V was pared by 1 base and J by 8 bases, with 17 bases between. Germline values: CDR1 SGHTA, CDR2 FQGTGA. The CDR3 sequence: CASSLMAVSTREAFF. CDR3 coding DNA: TGTGCCAGCAGCTTAATGGCGGTCAGCACAAGGGAAGCTTTCTTT.

The chain joins TRBV11-2 to TRBJ1-1, with 7 positions matching TRBD1. Germline V gene data show CDR1 as SGHAT and CDR2 as FQNNGV. The CDR3 covers 14 residues. The junction had 9 bases not matched to a gene; V was cut back by 5 bases and J by 6 bases. For the CDR3, the DNA is TGTGCCAGCAGCGGGACAGCCTATGGCGCTGAAGCTTTCTTT. This codes for CASSGTAYGAEAFF.

The chain couples TRBV5-1 to TRBJ2-7; D is undetermined. V gave up 0 bases and J gave up 3 bases, with 7 bases separating them. This CDR3 contains 13 residues. Germline V CDR1 and CDR2: SGHRS, YFSETQ. CDR3 loop: CASSLAAHYEQYF. CDR3 DNA: TGCGCCAGCAGCTTGGCCGCCCACTACGAGCAGTACTTC.

The chain joins TRBV5-1 to TRBJ2-7; TRBD1 matches 9 bases. Germline V gives CDR1 SGHRS, CDR2 YFSETQ. This CDR3 is 15 amino acids long. The ends lost 7 bases at V and 2 bases at J; junction bases unmatched: 10. The CDR3 bases are TGCGCCAGCTTTACCGGGACAGGGATGGCCTACGAGCAGTACTTC. It is translated as CASFTGTGMAYEQYF.

The gene calls are TRBV28 and TRBJ1-5; the D gene is possibly TRBD1 (5 bases). This CDR3 has 14 residues. Germline CDR1 and CDR2: MDHEN and SYDVKM. V gave up 5 bases and J gave up 2 bases, with 10 bases separating them. As DNA, the CDR3 is TGTGCCAGCAGTCCTTGGGGGGGCAATCAGCCCCAGCATTTT. Amino acids: CASSPWGGNQPQHF.

The CDR3 spells CASSKREGLDTQYF. The CDR3 region has the DNA TGTGCCAGCAGCAAACGGGAGGGACTAGATACGCAGTATTTT. The V call is TRBV21-1, the J call TRBJ2-3; TRBD2, as called in the table, went unchecked against the DNA. TRBV21-1 is termed a pseudogene. CDR3 length: 14 amino acids.

This sequence joins TRBV7-8 and TRBJ1-1; 7 nucleotides agree with TRBD1. The CDR3 consists of 13 residues. The V segment lost 4 bases and the J segment 5 bases; nucleotides outside the gene matches: 4. CDR1 is SGHVS and CDR2 is FQNEAQ in the germline V gene. The CDR3 loop is CASSSGGRTEAFF. The DNA of the CDR3 is TGTGCCAGCAGCTCAGGGGGAAGGACTGAAGCTTTCTTT. The complete variable domain, with remaining parts taken from reference TRBV7-8 and TRBJ1-1, reads GAGVSQSPRYKVAKRGQDVALRCDPISGHVSLFWYQQALGQGPEFLTYFQNEAQLDKSGLPSDRFFAERPEGSVSTLKIQRTQQEDSAVYLCASSSGGRTEAFFGQGTRLTVV.

This clone was found once. The DNA for the CDR3 is TGTGCCAGCAGTTACCGGGCGGCAGACACAGATACGCAGTATTTT. It yields the protein CASSYRAADTDTQYF. J is TRBJ2-3 and V is TRBV6-5; D gene uncertain. CDR3 length: 15 residues. V was shortened by 2 bases and J by 2 bases, with 11 bases between the two germline ends. The germline gives CDR1 MNHEY, CDR2 SVGAGI.

This chain connects TRBV27 to TRBJ1-3, with D possibly matching TRBD1 (5 bases). Trimming stripped 5 bases from V and 4 bases from J, with 15 bases between. Looked up from germline, CDR1 is MNHEY and CDR2 is SMNVEV (reference sequence). The CDR3 runs to 15 residues. CDR3 loop: CASSLDDSPGNTIYF. The CDR3 DNA sequence: TGTGCCAGCAGTCTGGACGACAGTCCGGGAAACACCATATATTTT.

This clone has more than one count but fewer than ten. The chain recombines TRBV15 with TRBJ2-3, with no clear D. This CDR3 region has 15 residues. From germline, CDR1 is LNHNV and CDR2 YYDKDF (reference sequence). V lost 0 bases and J lost 0, with 7 bases in between. The DNA of the CDR3 is TGTGCCACCAGCAGAGATATAGCAAGCACAGATACGCAGTATTTT. Translating gives CATSRDIASTDTQYF.

The chain couples TRBV4-3 to TRBJ1-2; D is unclear. Germline loops: CDR1 LGHNA, CDR2 YSLEER. With 1 base removed from V and 0 bases from J, the gap between germline ends came to 6 bases. The CDR3 has 14 amino acids. CDR3 nucleotide sequence: TGCGCCAGCAGCCAAGTTGGTACTAACTATGGCTACACCTTC. Encoded protein: CASSQVGTNYGYTF.

This chain links TRBV9 with TRBJ2-5; TRBD2 matches 11 bases. The CDR3 is 18 amino acids. Germline CDR1 reads SGDLS; CDR2 reads YYNGEE. V trimming: 0 bases; J trimming: 2 bases; junction bases outside the gene matches: 9. In DNA form, the CDR3 reads TGTGCCAGCAGCGTAGCTACGTTTACTAGCGGGGGACAAGAGACCCAGTACTTC. Amino acids: CASSVATFTSGGQETQYF.

The chain has TRBV6-6 and TRBJ1-5; unclear D gene. V shed 6 bases and J shed 1 base, with 10 bases lying between them. The CDR3 spans 14 residues. The V gene's germline CDR1 is MNHNY and CDR2 SVGAGI (reference sequence). CDR3 DNA sequence: TGTGCCAGCAGGAGGGTGGGGAGCAATCAGCCCCAGCATTTT. Protein sequence: CASRRVGSNQPQHF.

This clone was counted a few times. The rearrangement links TRBV6-6 to TRBJ1-1; no reliable D call. CDR1 and CDR2 (germline): MNHNY, SVGAGI (reference sequence). Trimming cost V 0 bases and J 14 bases, with 13 bases left between them. This CDR3 has 12 residues. CDR3 in DNA: TGTGCCAGCAGTTACTCGGGCCAAAACGAGTTCTTT. It translates to CASSYSGQNEFF.

V usage is TRBV4-2 and J usage is TRBJ1-3; D gene unclear. This CDR3 comprises 17 residues. Germline assignment: CDR1 LGHNA and CDR2 YNFKEQ. The V end was cut by 4 bases, the J end by 3 bases, with 19 bases between. CDR3 region: CASSPNWNTENGNTIYF. The CDR3 nucleotides are TGTGCCAGCAGCCCTAACTGGAATACAGAGAATGGAAACACCATATATTTT.